This TCR beta chain derives from a study of CD8 T cells in Susac syndrome. Sequencing of TCR beta was performed on blood CD8+ and CD4+ T cells. The patients serving as multiple sclerosis controls were treatment-naive. They had stable or active relapsing-remitting disease and fulfilled revised McDonald criteria. Negative magnetic isolation gave CD8+ and CD4+ cells; FACS enriched CD8+ TEMRA. RNA, at roughly 0.45 to 1 ug, was reverse transcribed with random hexamers. TCR beta CDR3 was amplified by immunoSEQ multiplex PCR. This amplification extended across 54 Vbeta and 13 Jbeta segments. Each CDR3 protein is one row after TCRdb ran MiXCR on the immunoSEQ multiplex PCR reads. The sample carries 150,000 or so distinct CDR3 sequences, 90% to 95% recorded once. The CDR3 totals 14 residues. V was trimmed by 1 base and J by 3 bases, leaving 10 bases between them. Germline CDR1 DFQATT, CDR2 SNEGSKA (reference sequence).

Sequencing input: CD8+ T cells from PBMCs. The TCR sequence derives from a human donor with multiple sclerosis. The chain employs TRBV20-1 and TRBJ2-1, with D unresolved. The DNA for the CDR3 is TGCAGTGCTAGAGTCCTCCCCTACTACAATGAGCAGTTCTTC. Translated: CSARVLPYYNEQFF.